A single sample is the source of the 16 T cell receptor beta chains below, sequenced in a study of siplizumab effects on memory and regulatory T cells. The data were produced by immunoSEQ multiplex PCR, yet TCRdb's version contains in-frame clones alone and is incomplete. The table lists about 9,900 clones, approximately 42% of them singletons. These TCRs are of unknown antigen specificity. Cells that made up the mixed lymphocyte reaction were cocultured at 37°C for 5 to 6 days. The sequencing input was CFSE-low (dividing) CD4+ T cells sorted from an allogeneic mixed lymphocyte reaction. These receptors all stem from a human donor in good health; the cells came from an allogeneic mixed lymphocyte reaction.

This clone turned up a few times. V gene TRBV28 combines with J gene TRBJ2-2; 10 bases fit TRBD1. Germline V lookup: CDR1 MDHEN, CDR2 SYDVKM. The CDR3 sequence is 18 residues long. V dropped 4 bases and J dropped 4; count of bases not matched to a gene: 12. CDR3 in DNA: TGTGCCAGCAGTTCGGCCGGGACAGGGGTTTTCGGCACCGGGGAGCTGTTTTTT. Protein: CASSSAGTGVFGTGELFF.

The V and J genes are TRBV28 and TRBJ2-1, with TRBD1 identical over 9 bases. Germline CDR1 MDHEN, CDR2 SYDVKM. The CDR3 runs to 16 residues. After removal of 2 bases from V and 4 bases from J, the junction contained 6 bases not matched to a gene. The CDR3 sequence is CASSLPGQGRYNEQFF. CDR3 bases: TGTGCCAGCAGTTTACCGGGACAGGGAAGGTACAATGAGCAGTTCTTC.

This clone is deemed medium-sized. This chain connects TRBV4-1 to TRBJ2-7, with 11 positions matching TRBD2. The CDR3 covers 15 residues. Losses at the gene ends were 5 bases for V and 2 bases for J; bases not matched to a gene: 5. Germline CDR1 MGHRA, CDR2 YSYEKL. CDR3 sequence reads: CASSYGTSGTYEQYF. Here the CDR3 DNA reads TGCGCCAGCAGCTATGGGACTAGCGGAACCTACGAGCAGTACTTC.

This clone came up once. The chain has TRBV18 and TRBJ2-5, with 16 bases identical to TRBD2. Germline loops: CDR1 KGHSH, CDR2 LQKENI. Trimming removed 3 bases from V and 1 base from J; junction bases left unmatched: 5. The CDR3 has 18 residues. CDR3: CASSPGLAGGPTQETQYF. The CDR3 DNA sequence: TGTGCCAGCTCACCGGGACTAGCGGGAGGGCCCACCCAAGAGACCCAGTACTTC.

The genes are TRBV28 and TRBJ2-7, with 7 positions matching TRBD1. V shed 4 bases and J 0 bases; nucleotides not matched to a gene: 6. The CDR3 is 15 amino acids. The V gene's germline CDR1 is MDHEN and CDR2 SYDVKM. The CDR3 loop is CASSSGGQYSYEQYF. The CDR3 coding sequence is TGTGCCAGCAGTTCTGGGGGACAGTACTCCTACGAGCAGTACTTC.

This clone was picked up a small number of times. The CDR3 nucleotides read TGTGCCAGCAGGGACCGTGGGGCGGGACAGGCTTACAATGAGCAGTTCTTC. It translates to CASRDRGAGQAYNEQFF. The chain uses TRBV28 and TRBJ2-1, with 8 bases that match TRBD1. V shed 6 bases, J shed 4 bases, and the junction held 14 bases outside the gene matches. The germline V gene has CDR1 MDHEN and CDR2 SYDVKM. CDR3 size: 17 residues.

The gene calls are TRBV28 and TRBJ1-2, with a possible D match to TRBD1 (5 bases). Trimming removed 10 bases at V and 8 bases at J, with 20 bases between. The germline gives CDR1 MDHEN, CDR2 SYDVKM. The CDR3 consists of 13 residues. CDR3 coding DNA: TGTGCCACCAGGTCGGGGGGGTTGGACGGCTACACCTTC. Protein: CATRSGGLDGYTF.

The chain couples TRBV27 to TRBJ2-2; D unresolved. Germline V gene sequence: CDR1 MNHEY, CDR2 SMNVEV (reference sequence). The CDR3 spans 13 residues. Deletions cut 4 bases from V and 4 bases from J, with 7 bases between. As DNA, the CDR3 is TGTGCCAGCAGTTCCGCTGGCACCGGGGAGCTGTTTTTT. Residues: CASSSAGTGELFF.

This clone came up a few times. The rearrangement joins TRBV6-5 to TRBJ2-7, with TRBD1 identical over 9 bases. CDR1 and CDR2 (germline): MNHEY, SVGAGI. The J segment lost 4 bases and the V segment lost 6 bases, leaving 7 bases of the junction unmatched. The CDR3 covers 14 residues. The CDR3 sequence is CASRTPGQGYEQYF. Written as DNA, the CDR3 is TGTGCCAGCAGAACCCCGGGACAGGGTTACGAGCAGTACTTC.

Judged by abundance, this clone is medium-sized. The chain employs TRBV12-5 and TRBJ2-7, with D perhaps assigned TRBD1 or TRBD2 (7 bases each). CDR1 and CDR2 from the germline V gene are LGHNT and FRNRAP. The CDR3 extends over 17 amino acids. V lost 0 bases and J 1 base, leaving 16 bases between the germline ends. Written as DNA, the CDR3 is TGTGCTAGTGGTTTGGTGGGAGGGAGCAGGGGGTCCTACGAGCAGTACTTC. Translating gives CASGLVGGSRGSYEQYF.

The genes are TRBV7-2 and TRBJ2-1, with D tentatively TRBD2 (6 bases). V was trimmed by 5 bases and J by 2 bases, leaving 19 bases between them. Germline V CDR1 and CDR2: SGHTA, FQGNSA. The CDR3 totals 17 residues. The CDR3 nucleotides read TGTGCCAGCAGCCTCCCGAACGGGAGAGTCGCCTACAATGAGCAGTTCTTC. Translating it yields CASSLPNGRVAYNEQFF.

This clone has a handful of counts. The chain is built from TRBV5-1 and TRBJ2-1; D unclear. Germline assignment: CDR1 SGHRS and CDR2 YFSETQ. The ends were cut back, 0 bases at V and 3 bases at J, with 4 bases in the middle. The CDR3 runs 13 residues. In DNA, the CDR3 is TGCGCCAGCAGCTTGGGCCTCTACAATGAGCAGTTCTTC. This codes for CASSLGLYNEQFF. Looking up the rest from reference TRBV5-1 and TRBJ2-1 gives the full variable domain: KAGVTQTPRYLIKTRGQQVTLSCSPISGHRSVSWYQQTPGQGLQFLFEYFSETQRNKGNFPGRFSGRQFSNSRSEMNVSTLELGDSALYLCASSLGLYNEQFFGPGTRLTVL.

This clone was recorded a few times. The CDR3 DNA reads as TGCGCCAGCAGCCAGGGACTAGCGGGGTCCACAGATACGCAGTATTTT. Protein: CASSQGLAGSTDTQYF. This sequence joins TRBV5-1 and TRBJ2-3; TRBD2 agrees at 13 bases. The CDR3 is 16 residues long. With 4 bases clipped from V and 2 bases from J, the junction kept 4 bases outside the gene matches. Germline V gives CDR1 SGHRS, CDR2 YFSETQ.

The V gene is TRBV29-1, the J gene TRBJ2-7, with D perhaps TRBD1 or TRBD2 (5 bases each). Looked up from germline, CDR1 is SQVTM and CDR2 is ANQGSEA. This CDR3 is built from 14 residues. V was cut by 4 bases and J by 2 bases, with 15 bases left in between. Here the CDR3 DNA reads TGCAGCGTTGTCCCCCTGAGAGGGGCCTACGAGCAGTACTTC. It is translated as CSVVPLRGAYEQYF.

This clone was recorded once. The chain joins TRBV7-2 to TRBJ2-5; D is perhaps TRBD2 (6 bases). Gene TRBJ2-7 matches the end of the DNA better, so the J call may be wrong. Germline loops: CDR1 SGHTA, CDR2 FQGNSA. This CDR3 comprises 16 residues. CDR3 in amino acids: CASSLEYERAAYEQYF. The CDR3 nucleotides are TGTGCCAGCAGCCTGGAGTACGAGCGGGCAGCCTACGAGCAGTACTTC.

J is TRBJ2-2 and V is TRBV4-2; a possible D gene is TRBD1 (6 bases). Between the trimmed V and J ends, which lost 0 bases and 7 bases, there was a span of 12 bases. This CDR3 is 15 amino acids long. The germline V gene has CDR1 LGHNA and CDR2 YNFKEQ. The CDR3 DNA reads TGTGCCAGCAGCCAAGAAAACAGGGTCGTCGGGGAGCTGTTTTTT. This codes for CASSQENRVVGELFF.